Listed below are T cell receptor beta chains from one sample, sequenced in a study of blood T cell repertoires in COVID-19. The method was immunoSEQ multiplex PCR; TCRdb's version includes in-frame clones alone and lacks a portion of them. Of 200,000 to 250,000 clones listed, about nine tenths are singletons. Sequenced sample: peripheral blood. The receptors stem from a man aged 30 to 39 who had recovered from COVID-19. Each CDR3 is given with its conserved first and last residue. Some rows have no size entry. The others give once, few or many, or a class for an expanded clone.

few TRBV7-2 CASSFLAGQETQYF
- TRBV12-3/TRBV12-4 CASSLTGSDGYTF
- TRBV15 CATSRDPGHNQPQHF
- TRBV27 CASSLRGSYATDTQYF
- TRBV7-9 CASSLQGSRAEAFF
few TRBV16 CASSPGQRYNEQFF
- TRBV29-1 CSVGEGFVYF
- TRBV18 CASSPIPGQGFYEQYF
- TRBV19 CASSDYSGNTIYF
once TRBV27 CASRETGTGYNSPLHF
- TRBV7-9 CASSPALSYNSPLHF
- TRBV19 CASKGARDRATNQPQHF
- TRBV25-1 CASSEYRVGQETQYF
once TRBV9 CASSAQGTLYTGELFF
- TRBV3-1/TRBV3-2 CASSTLTGGGQYF
- TRBV7-2 CASSARSSYNSPLHF
- TRBV13 CASSFEVQETEAFF
once TRBV11-2 CASSQTGGLNTIYF
- TRBV5-1 CASSLAGGATDGYTF
- TRBV12-5 CASGLSETQYF
- TRBV29-1 CSVGMRARNEQFF
few TRBV19 CATTRDSYTEAFF
- TRBV19 CASSIEEYTIYF
- TRBV10-2 CASTGVIGYGYTF
- TRBV5-1 CASSFGQVTDTQYF
- TRBV29-1 CSAAGQGGEKLFF
- TRBV10-2 CASSEQRANIQYF
- TRBV7-6 CASSLRTGENYGYTF
- TRBV6-5 CASSYPRGDNTYEQYF